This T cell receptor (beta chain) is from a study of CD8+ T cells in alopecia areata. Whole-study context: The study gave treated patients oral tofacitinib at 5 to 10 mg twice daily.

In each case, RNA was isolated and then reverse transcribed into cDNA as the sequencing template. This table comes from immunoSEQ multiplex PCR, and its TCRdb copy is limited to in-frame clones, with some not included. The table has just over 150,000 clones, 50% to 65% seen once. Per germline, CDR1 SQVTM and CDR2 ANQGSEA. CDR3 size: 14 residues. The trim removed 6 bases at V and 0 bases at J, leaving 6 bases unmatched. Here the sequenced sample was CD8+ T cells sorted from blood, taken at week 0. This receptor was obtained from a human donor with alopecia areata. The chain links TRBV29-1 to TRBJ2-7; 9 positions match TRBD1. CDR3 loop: CSVGGTGSSYEQYF. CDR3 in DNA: TGCAGCGTCGGGGGGACAGGGAGCTCCTACGAGCAGTACTTC.